These 29 T cell receptor beta chains share one sample of origin, sequenced in a study of brain T cells in children with intractable seizures. This table comes from immunoSEQ multiplex PCR, and its TCRdb copy is limited to in-frame clones, with some not included. The data hold over 95,000 clones, with around 94% observed a single time. This specimen consisted of peripheral blood, obtained at surgery. These TCRs come from a boy under three years old with hemimegalencephaly and intractable seizures.

This clone was counted a single time. V and J are TRBV6-1 and TRBJ1-6; 7 nucleotides match TRBD1. J gave up 7 bases and V 2 bases, and 5 bases lay outside the gene matches. The CDR3 has 15 residues. Germline assignment: CDR1 MNHNS and CDR2 SASEGT. For the CDR3, the DNA is TGTGCCAGCAGTGAACAGGGGGGAGGGAATTCACCCCTCCACTTT. Translation: CASSEQGGGNSPLHF.

The V and J genes are TRBV4-1 and TRBJ2-7; D is tentatively TRBD1 or TRBD2 (5 bases each). V lost 0 bases and J 1 base, leaving 13 bases between the germline ends. The CDR3 totals 16 residues. The V gene's germline CDR1 is MGHRA and CDR2 YSYEKL. The CDR3 region has the DNA TGCGCCAGCAGCCAAGATAGGTGGGACCGATCCTACGAGCAGTACTTC. Protein: CASSQDRWDRSYEQYF.

J is TRBJ1-5 and V is TRBV7-3; D is unresolved. Germline-derived CDR1 and CDR2 are SGHTA and FQGTGA. The CDR3 has 15 amino acids. V gave up 7 bases and J gave up 2 bases, with 15 bases separating them. As DNA, the CDR3 is TGTGCCAGCATCGTGGGAAGCCCATGCAATCAGCCCCAGCATTTT. This sequence encodes CASIVGSPCNQPQHF.

V is TRBV6-5 and J is TRBJ2-3, with 8 bases matching TRBD2. The V and J ends lost 7 bases and 2 bases, in that order; junction bases with no gene match: 8. The germline gives CDR1 MNHEY, CDR2 SVGAGI. The CDR3 totals 15 residues. Here the CDR3 DNA reads TGTGCCAGCACCTTACTAGCGGTAAACACAGATACGCAGTATTTT. Translated, it gives CASTLLAVNTDTQYF.

The rearrangement joins TRBV12-3 or TRBV12-4 to TRBJ2-7; no definite D call. V dropped 6 bases and J dropped 0 bases, with 9 bases sitting between them. The CDR3 contains 13 residues. The CDR3 region is CASSPPSSYEQYF. DNA for the CDR3: TGTGCCAGCAGCCCTCCGAGCTCCTACGAGCAGTACTTC.

The chain carries TRBV27 and TRBJ2-3, with D hard to call. The CDR3 has 16 amino acids. Germline V lookup: CDR1 MNHEY, CDR2 SMNVEV (reference sequence). The V end lost 4 bases, the J end lost 0 bases, and 14 bases lay between the germline ends. For the CDR3, the DNA is TGTGCCAGCAGTTGGTTCGGCCCCCCTAGCACAGATACGCAGTATTTT. It translates to CASSWFGPPSTDTQYF.

This clone was picked up one time. The chain joins TRBV19 to TRBJ1-5; weak D call: TRBD1 (5 bases). Trimming removed 7 bases from V and 3 bases from J, with 13 bases in between. CDR3 size: 14 residues. Germline lookup yields CDR1 LNHDA and CDR2 SQIVND (reference sequence). In DNA form, the CDR3 reads TGTGCCAGTAATAAGTGGGGGGACAATCAGCCCCAGCATTTT. As protein: CASNKWGDNQPQHF.

V gene TRBV9 combines with J gene TRBJ2-7, with TRBD2 matching 9 bases. The ends lost 4 bases at V and 5 bases at J; junction bases unmatched: 7. The CDR3 totals 14 residues. Germline assignment: CDR1 SGDLS and CDR2 YYNGEE. The CDR3 nucleotides are TGTGCCAGCAGCACCGGGACTAGCATCCACGAGCAGTACTTC. This encodes CASSTGTSIHEQYF.

The J gene is TRBJ2-5, the V gene TRBV4-1; D possibly corresponds to TRBD2 (6 bases). This CDR3 comprises 14 residues. V was shortened by 0 bases and J by 7 bases, with 12 bases between the two germline ends. CDR1 and CDR2 (germline): MGHRA, YSYEKL. Here the CDR3 DNA reads TGCGCCAGCAGCCAAGAGGGGACTCCAGGGACCCAGTACTTC. Its protein is CASSQEGTPGTQYF.

This chain connects TRBV3-1 (or the pseudogene TRBV3-2) to TRBJ1-1; 9 positions agree with TRBD1. The CDR3 loop spans 15 amino acids. Germline V gene data show CDR1 as LGHDT and CDR2 as YNNKEL (reference sequence). Trimming took 6 bases from V and 3 from J; bases not matched to a gene: 8. The CDR3 region has the DNA TGTGCCAGCAGACGTCGACAGGGGGGATACACTGAAGCTTTCTTT. Amino acid sequence: CASRRRQGGYTEAFF.

V gene TRBV6-6 combines with J gene TRBJ1-1, with D tentatively TRBD1 (6 bases). V dropped 5 bases and J dropped 4 bases, with 14 bases sitting between them. The CDR3 sequence is 14 residues long. Looked up from germline, CDR1 is MNHNY and CDR2 is SVGAGI (reference sequence). CDR3 nucleotides: TGTGCCAGCAGTAACCCTCCAGGGGTCACTGAAGCTTTCTTT. This sequence encodes CASSNPPGVTEAFF.

This clone was seen a few times. The rearrangement joins TRBV5-1 to TRBJ1-1, with 7 positions matching TRBD1. Germline V gene lookup returns CDR1 SGHRS and CDR2 YFSETQ. This CDR3 comprises 13 residues. V dropped 2 bases and J dropped 6; count of bases not matched to a gene: 4. The CDR3 DNA is TGCGCCAGCAGCTTCGAGGGGGCCGCTGAAGCTTTCTTT. Protein product: CASSFEGAAEAFF. Combining the CDR3 with reference TRBV5-1 and TRBJ1-1 gives the whole variable domain KAGVTQTPRYLIKTRGQQVTLSCSPISGHRSVSWYQQTPGQGLQFLFEYFSETQRNKGNFPGRFSGRQFSNSRSEMNVSTLELGDSALYLCASSFEGAAEAFFGQGTRLTVV.

The chain joins TRBV28 to TRBJ2-3; either TRBD1 or TRBD2 may supply D (6 bases each). V lost 6 bases to trimming and J lost 3 bases, with 19 bases between them. The CDR3 has 16 amino acids. Germline-derived CDR1 and CDR2 are MDHEN and SYDVKM. This chain's CDR3 is CASSPSPGGGTDTQYF. DNA for the CDR3: TGTGCCAGCAGCCCCTCGCCCGGGGGCGGAACAGATACGCAGTATTTT.

The chain is built from TRBV5-6 and TRBJ1-5; D call uncertain. CDR1 and CDR2 from the germline V gene are SGHDT and YYEEEE. V dropped 1 base and J dropped 4 bases, with 12 bases sitting between them. The length of the CDR3 is 15 residues. CDR3 region: CASSLWVLGNQPQHF. CDR3 nucleotide sequence: TGTGCCAGCAGCTTGTGGGTGTTAGGGAATCAGCCCCAGCATTTT.

The V gene is TRBV9, the J gene TRBJ2-7, with a possible D match to TRBD1 (5 bases). Germline V gives CDR1 SGDLS, CDR2 YYNGEE. Trimming cost V 4 bases and J 3 bases, with 8 bases left between them. This CDR3 is 12 amino acids long. CDR3: CASSSDSYEQYF. Here the CDR3 DNA reads TGTGCCAGCAGCTCCGACAGCTACGAGCAGTACTTC.

The chain recombines TRBV5-1 with TRBJ2-5; either TRBD1 or TRBD2 may supply D (5 bases each). Looked up from germline, CDR1 is SGHRS and CDR2 is YFSETQ. V lost 4 bases and J lost 2, with 9 bases in between. There are 13 residues in the CDR3. CDR3 sequence: CASSRDGQETQYF. In nucleotides, the CDR3 is TGCGCCAGCAGCCGGGACGGACAAGAGACCCAGTACTTC.

This chain links TRBV5-1 with TRBJ2-1; the D is unclear. The germline CDR1 and CDR2 sequences are SGHRS and YFSETQ. The length of the CDR3 is 13 residues. V was pared by 0 bases and J by 8 bases, with 9 bases between. Here the CDR3 DNA reads TGCGCCAGCAGCTTGGGGCGGAGTTATGAGCAGTTCTTC. As protein: CASSLGRSYEQFF.

V usage is TRBV7-9 and J usage is TRBJ1-4; weak D call: TRBD1 (5 bases). Trimming took 3 bases from V and 7 from J, leaving 15 bases between them. Germline CDR1 reads SEHNR; CDR2 reads FQNEAQ (reference sequence). The CDR3 totals 15 residues. The chain's CDR3 is CASSFHQGIGEKLFF. In nucleotides, the CDR3 is TGTGCCAGCAGCTTTCACCAGGGTATCGGTGAAAAACTGTTTTTT.

J is TRBJ2-7 and V is TRBV19; the D gene could be TRBD1 or TRBD2 (5 bases each). Germline values: CDR1 LNHDA, CDR2 SQIVND (reference sequence). V was clipped by 1 base and J by 0 bases, with 10 bases between them. There are 15 residues in the CDR3. The CDR3 loop reads CASSIVKGTSYEQYF. The CDR3, as DNA: TGTGCCAGTAGTATAGTTAAGGGGACCTCCTACGAGCAGTACTTC.

J is TRBJ2-2 and V is TRBV5-4, with 8 bases matching TRBD2. The ends lost 2 bases at V and 6 bases at J; junction bases unmatched: 9. Germline CDR1 reads SGHNT; CDR2 reads YYREEE (reference sequence). This CDR3 has 16 amino acids. CDR3 sequence reads: CASSLLSSGGAGELFF. The CDR3 DNA reads TGTGCCAGCAGCTTATTATCGAGCGGGGGTGCCGGGGAGCTGTTTTTT.

The J gene is TRBJ2-2, the V gene TRBV4-2; TRBD2 agrees at 12 bases. The J segment lost 4 bases and the V segment lost 0 bases, leaving 6 bases of the junction unmatched. The length of the CDR3 is 18 residues. The germline CDR1 and CDR2 sequences are LGHNA and YNFKEQ. DNA of the CDR3: TGTGCCAGCAGCCAAGAGGCTAGCGGGAGGGTGGGCACCGGGGAGCTGTTTTTT. Residues: CASSQEASGRVGTGELFF.

This rearrangement joins TRBV15 to TRBJ1-2, with TRBD1 matching 7 bases. Germline-derived CDR1 and CDR2 are LNHNV and YYDKDF (reference sequence). The CDR3 has 13 residues. V shed 6 bases and J 3 bases; nucleotides not matched to a gene: 4. The CDR3 coding sequence is TGTGCCACCAGGACAGGGTGGGACTATGGCTACACCTTC. As protein: CATRTGWDYGYTF.

The chain links TRBV5-8 to TRBJ1-2, with 7 positions matching TRBD1. J was trimmed by 4 bases and V by 5 bases; bases with no gene match: 14. CDR1 SGHTS and CDR2 YDEGEE come from the germline V gene. The CDR3 extends over 16 amino acids. The CDR3 sequence: CASSFPGQTIIYGYTF. DNA of the CDR3: TGTGCCAGCAGTTTCCCGGGACAGACGATTATCTATGGCTACACCTTC.

This clone appeared once. The chain links TRBV11-3 to TRBJ2-7; D unclear. V gave up 4 bases and J gave up 2 bases, with 12 bases separating them. The CDR3 length is 14 residues. Germline loops: CDR1 SGHNT, CDR2 YENEEA. The CDR3 loop is CASSYTDIAYEQYF. As DNA, the CDR3 is TGTGCCAGCAGCTACACAGACATAGCCTACGAGCAGTACTTC. Variable domain in full (rest from reference TRBV11-3 and TRBJ2-7): EAGVVQSPRYKIIEKKQPVAFWCNPISGHNTLYWYLQNLGQGPELLIRYENEEAVDDSQLPKDRFSAERLKGVDSTLKIQPAELGDSAVYLCASSYTDIAYEQYFGPGTRLTVT.

CDR3 in amino acids: CASSLLGGNEQFF. The CDR3 DNA reads TGTGCCAGCAGCTTATTGGGGGGCAATGAGCAGTTCTTC. The J gene is TRBJ2-1, the V gene TRBV7-2, with a weak D call TRBD2 (6 bases). Germline assignment: CDR1 SGHTA and CDR2 FQGNSA. The CDR3 covers 13 residues. V dropped 2 bases and J dropped 6 bases, with 8 bases sitting between them. The variable domain in full, completed from reference TRBV7-2 and TRBJ2-1, reads GAGVSQSPSNKVTEKGKDVELRCDPISGHTALYWYRQSLGQGLEFLIYFQGNSAPDKSGLPSDRFSAERTGGSVSTLTIQRTQQEDSAVYLCASSLLGGNEQFFGPGTRLTVL.

The chain links TRBV7-9 to TRBJ2-3; possibly TRBD1 or TRBD2 for D (5 bases each). The CDR3 length is 17 residues. CDR1 is SEHNR, CDR2 FQNEAQ, per germline (reference sequence). V was trimmed by 5 bases and J by 6 bases, leaving 24 bases between them. The DNA for the CDR3 is TGTGCCAGCAGCGGGGCTATACCGGGACGGAGTCGGGATACGCAGTATTTT. Its translation: CASSGAIPGRSRDTQYF.

The rearrangement links TRBV10-3 to TRBJ2-7; 9 positions agree with TRBD1. V lost 5 bases to trimming and J lost 1 base; unmatched junction nucleotides: 3. Per the germline V gene, CDR1 is ENHRY and CDR2 is SYGVKD. The CDR3 has 14 amino acids. The CDR3 DNA sequence: TGTGCCATCAGTCGGGACAGGGCTTCCTACGAGCAGTACTTC. Amino acids: CAISRDRASYEQYF.

The chain carries TRBV6-5 and TRBJ2-7, with TRBD1 matching 8 bases. From germline, CDR1 is MNHEY and CDR2 SVGAGI. After removal of 6 bases from V and 2 bases from J, the junction contained 9 bases not matched to a gene. The CDR3 has 15 residues. The CDR3 nucleotides read TGTGCCAGCAGCCCGACAGGGGCGAGGCCCTACGAGCAGTACTTC. Translation: CASSPTGARPYEQYF.

V usage is TRBV15 and J usage is TRBJ2-1; D perhaps matches TRBD2 (6 bases). The CDR3 covers 14 residues. The germline CDR1 and CDR2 sequences are LNHNV and YYDKDF (reference sequence). The V end was cut by 4 bases, the J end by 3 bases, with 10 bases between. In DNA, the CDR3 is TGTGCCACCAGCACCTTAGCGGACTACAATGAGCAGTTCTTC. This codes for CATSTLADYNEQFF.